The rows below give T cell receptor beta chains drawn from one sample of a study of OX40 agonist ivuxolimab in advanced cancers. The method was immunoSEQ multiplex PCR; TCRdb's version includes in-frame clones alone and lacks a portion of them. The repertoire holds approximately 86,000 clones, with more than 70% as singletons. The source was CD4+ or CD8+ T cells sorted from blood, collected in a trial of the OX40 agonist ivuxolimab. The source of these receptors is an adult with an advanced solid tumor such as melanoma, head and neck, liver or kidney cancer. Both conserved end residues are part of each CDR3. D genes are given only for firm matches. Rows may omit the clone size; those that give it use once, few, many or a size class.

clone size: once; V gene: TRBV7-9; D gene: TRBD1; J gene: TRBJ1-2; CDR3 DNA: TGTGCCAGCGGACAGGGCGGGAACTATGGCTACACCTTC; CDR3 protein: CASGQGGNYGYTF
clone size: -; V gene: TRBV5-1; D gene: TRBD1; J gene: TRBJ1-1; CDR3 DNA: TGCGCCAGCAGCTCGGACAGGGGGCGGGGCACTGAAGCTTTCTTT; CDR3 protein: CASSSDRGRGTEAFF
clone size: few; V gene: TRBV7-9; D gene: -; J gene: TRBJ1-6; CDR3 DNA: TGTGCCAGCAGACAGGAGGGAACCGGTTCACCCCTCCACTTT; CDR3 protein: CASRQEGTGSPLHF
clone size: -; V gene: TRBV27; D gene: TRBD1; J gene: TRBJ1-2; CDR3 DNA: TGTGCCAGCAGTCCCGTGAGACAGGGGGTGGATGGCTACACCTTC; CDR3 protein: CASSPVRQGVDGYTF
clone size: -; V gene: TRBV4-1; D gene: TRBD1; J gene: TRBJ2-2; CDR3 DNA: TGCGCCAGCAGCCAAGGGGGACAGGGGAGAACCGGGGAGCTGTTTTTT; CDR3 protein: CASSQGGQGRTGELFF
clone size: -; V gene: TRBV5-4; D gene: TRBD2; J gene: TRBJ2-3; CDR3 DNA: TGTGCCAGCAGCCCGGGACTAGCCGACACAGATACGCAGTATTTT; CDR3 protein: CASSPGLADTDTQYF
clone size: -; V gene: TRBV15; D gene: -; J gene: TRBJ2-1; CDR3 DNA: TGTGCCACCAGCACCTCAGGGAAAAATGAGCAGTTCTTC; CDR3 protein: CATSTSGKNEQFF
clone size: -; V gene: TRBV19; D gene: -; J gene: TRBJ2-1; CDR3 DNA: TGTGCCAGTAGTATTGTAGTTTACAATGAGCAGTTCTTC; CDR3 protein: CASSIVVYNEQFF
clone size: -; V gene: TRBV5-6; D gene: -; J gene: TRBJ2-5; CDR3 DNA: TGTGCCAGCAGCTTCAGGACAGGGTTTGCGGGGGGGCAGGAGACCCAGTACTTC; CDR3 protein: CASSFRTGFAGGQETQYF
clone size: -; V gene: TRBV5-1; D gene: -; J gene: TRBJ2-7; CDR3 DNA: TGCGCCAGCAGCTTCTCTGTGGTGGGGCTGAATGAGCAGTACTTC; CDR3 protein: CASSFSVVGLNEQYF
clone size: -; V gene: TRBV6-6; D gene: -; J gene: TRBJ1-6; CDR3 DNA: TGTGCCACCAGATGGGACAACAATTCACCCCTCCACTTT; CDR3 protein: CATRWDNNSPLHF
clone size: -; V gene: TRBV7-8; D gene: -; J gene: TRBJ1-1; CDR3 DNA: TGTGCCAGCAGCTGGGGCGGGGGGGACACTGAAGCTTTCTTT; CDR3 protein: CASSWGGGDTEAFF
clone size: -; V gene: TRBV6-6; D gene: -; J gene: TRBJ1-4; CDR3 DNA: TGTGCCAGCAGACCTCCGTGGGGTGGAAATGAAAAACTGTTTTTT; CDR3 protein: CASRPPWGGNEKLFF
clone size: -; V gene: TRBV30; D gene: -; J gene: TRBJ2-3; CDR3 DNA: TGTGCCTGGAGTGTACGACGTGGGGGGATCACAGATACGCAGTATTTT; CDR3 protein: CAWSVRRGGITDTQYF
clone size: -; V gene: TRBV5-6; D gene: -; J gene: TRBJ2-4; CDR3 DNA: TGTGCCAGCAGCTTGGGGTCGGGGCAGGGAAACATTCAGTACTTC; CDR3 protein: CASSLGSGQGNIQYF
clone size: -; V gene: TRBV2; D gene: -; J gene: TRBJ1-2; CDR3 DNA: TGTGCCAGCAGTGAAGAGTATGGCTACACCTTC; CDR3 protein: CASSEEYGYTF
clone size: -; V gene: TRBV2; D gene: TRBD1; J gene: TRBJ1-4; CDR3 DNA: TGTGCCAGCACCCCGGACAGGGTTTTTAATGAAAAACTGTTTTTT; CDR3 protein: CASTPDRVFNEKLFF
clone size: -; V gene: TRBV6-6; D gene: -; J gene: TRBJ1-1; CDR3 DNA: TGTGCCAGCAGTTACGCGACAGGCGAAGCTTTCTTT; CDR3 protein: CASSYATGEAFF
clone size: -; V gene: TRBV30; D gene: -; J gene: TRBJ2-4; CDR3 DNA: TGTGCCTGGAGTGTCGACGGCACCAAAAACATTCAGTACTTC; CDR3 protein: CAWSVDGTKNIQYF
clone size: -; V gene: TRBV6-1; D gene: TRBD1; J gene: TRBJ2-5; CDR3 DNA: TGTGCCAGCACAATTCCGGGACAGGGAGCCGAGACCCAGTACTTC; CDR3 protein: CASTIPGQGAETQYF
clone size: -; V gene: TRBV14; D gene: -; J gene: TRBJ2-1; CDR3 DNA: TGTGCCAGCAGCCCCTCTGGACTCCTCTCCTACAATGAGCAGTTCTTC; CDR3 protein: CASSPSGLLSYNEQFF
clone size: -; V gene: TRBV5-1; D gene: -; J gene: TRBJ2-5; CDR3 DNA: TGCGCCAGCAGCTTAGGGACCGATGTAGAGACCCAGTACTTC; CDR3 protein: CASSLGTDVETQYF
clone size: -; V gene: TRBV7-6; D gene: -; J gene: TRBJ1-1; CDR3 DNA: TGTGCCAGCAGCTTCAGGGAGAACACTGAAGCTTTCTTT; CDR3 protein: CASSFRENTEAFF
clone size: -; V gene: TRBV14; D gene: -; J gene: TRBJ1-6; CDR3 DNA: TGTGCCAGCAGCCGTACAGGGACGGGAAATTCACCCCTCCACTTT; CDR3 protein: CASSRTGTGNSPLHF
clone size: -; V gene: TRBV7-2; D gene: TRBD1; J gene: TRBJ1-2; CDR3 DNA: TGTGCCAGCAGCTTAGCCCCAGGGGGTTACGGCTACACCTTC; CDR3 protein: CASSLAPGGYGYTF